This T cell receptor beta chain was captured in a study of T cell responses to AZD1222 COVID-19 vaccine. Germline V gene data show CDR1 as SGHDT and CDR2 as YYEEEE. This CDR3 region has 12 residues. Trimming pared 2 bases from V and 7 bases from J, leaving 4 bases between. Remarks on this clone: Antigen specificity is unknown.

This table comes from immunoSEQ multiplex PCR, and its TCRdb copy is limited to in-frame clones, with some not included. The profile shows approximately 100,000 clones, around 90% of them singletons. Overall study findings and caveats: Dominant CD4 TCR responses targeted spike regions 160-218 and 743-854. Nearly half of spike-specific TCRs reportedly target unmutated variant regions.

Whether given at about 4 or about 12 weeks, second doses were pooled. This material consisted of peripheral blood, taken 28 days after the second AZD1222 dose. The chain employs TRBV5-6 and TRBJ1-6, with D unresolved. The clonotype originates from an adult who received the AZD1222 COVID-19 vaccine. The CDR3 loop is CASSFRNSPLHF. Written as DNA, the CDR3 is TGTGCCAGCAGCTTTCGGAATTCACCCCTCCACTTT.